This TCR beta chain comes out of a study of cytomegalovirus exposure and HLA in healthy donors. At the level of the study: A previous analysis identified 95 million to 130 million unique TCR beta sequences derived from about 180 million T cells. Study-wide points: The authors judged a highly shared variant cluster likely a sequencing artifact.

Each donor's status was that of a healthy bone marrow donor. Amplification used 60 Vbeta primers and 13 Jbeta primers. TCRdb's copy holds only in-frame clones and misses some; the assay was immunoSEQ multiplex PCR. Here the sample spans around 130,000 clones, about 85% being singletons. The CDR3 consists of 16 residues. As concerns this clone: Its matching antigen is unknown.

The chain links TRBV21-1 to TRBJ2-5; the table names TRBD2, a call not compared with the DNA. TRBV21-1 corresponds to a pseudogene. The sequence was collected from a boy between 10 and 17 years old in good health and CMV-seronegative. The sequencing sample was made of PBMCs. The CDR3 reads CASSRGLAGNQETQYF. The CDR3 region has the DNA TGTGCCAGCAGCCGCGGACTAGCGGGAAACCAAGAGACCCAGTACTTC.